This T cell receptor (beta chain) was recorded in a study of CD8 T cells in Susac syndrome. V lost 5 bases, J lost 7 bases, and 18 bases lay in between. The CDR3 runs to 14 residues. Germline V lookup: CDR1 LNHDA, CDR2 SQIVND (reference sequence). Roughly 0.45 to 1 ug RNA was reverse transcribed with random hexamers. TCRdb used MiXCR to reprocess the immunoSEQ multiplex PCR reads, holding one entry per CDR3 protein. The sample holds roughly 1,200 distinct CDR3 sequences; roughly 68% are singletons and the top ten take roughly a fifth. When TEMRA cells were sorted, memory subsets were defined by CD27 and CD45RA staining.

The chain is built from TRBV19 and TRBJ2-7; either TRBD1 or TRBD2 may supply D (5 bases each). Source material: CD8+ TEMRA cells from PBMCs. Subset defined: FACS-sorted terminally differentiated effector memory CD8+ T cells re-expressing CD45RA (CD8+ TEMRA). This TCR was sampled from a human donor with Susac syndrome. The CDR3 loop is CASSPRDAYNEQYF. CDR3 nucleotides: TGTGCCAGTAGTCCCCGGGACGCCTACAATGAGCAGTACTTC. The full variable domain, in which reference TRBV19 and TRBJ2-7 provide the parts outside the CDR3, is DGGITQSPKYLFRKEGQNVTLSCEQNLNHDAMYWYRQDPGQGLRLIYYSQIVNDFQKGDIAEGYSVSREKKESFPLTVTSAQKNPTAFYLCASSPRDAYNEQYFGPGTRLTVT.